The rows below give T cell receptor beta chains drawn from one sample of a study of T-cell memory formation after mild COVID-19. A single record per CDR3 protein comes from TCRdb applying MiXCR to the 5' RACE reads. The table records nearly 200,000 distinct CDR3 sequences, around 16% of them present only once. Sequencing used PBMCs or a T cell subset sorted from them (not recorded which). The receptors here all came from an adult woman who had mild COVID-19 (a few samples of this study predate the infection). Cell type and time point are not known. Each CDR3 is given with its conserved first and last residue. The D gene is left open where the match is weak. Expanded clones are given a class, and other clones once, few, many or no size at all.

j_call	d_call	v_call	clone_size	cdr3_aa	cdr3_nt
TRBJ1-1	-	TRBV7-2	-	CASSLPVPGFAFF	TGTGCCAGCAGCTTACCGGTACCGGGGTTTGCTTTCTTT
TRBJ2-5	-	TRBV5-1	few	CASSFQLHLQETQYF	TGCGCCAGCAGCTTCCAGCTTCATCTCCAAGAGACCCAGTACTTC
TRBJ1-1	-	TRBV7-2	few	CASSLRQNTEAFF	TGTGCCAGCAGCCTGAGACAGAACACTGAAGCTTTCTTT
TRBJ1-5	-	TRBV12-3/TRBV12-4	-	CASTTGLSNQPQHF	TGTGCCAGCACCACAGGTCTTAGCAATCAGCCCCAGCATTTT
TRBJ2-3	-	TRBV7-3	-	CASSLTPSVDTQYF	TGTGCCAGCAGTCTTACGCCAAGCGTAGATACGCAGTATTTT
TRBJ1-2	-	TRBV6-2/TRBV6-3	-	CASTEQGGGYTF	TGTGCCAGCACCGAACAGGGCGGTGGCTACACCTTC
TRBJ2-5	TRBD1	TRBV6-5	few	CASRGTGRETQYF	TGTGCCAGCAGAGGGACAGGGCGAGAGACCCAGTACTTC
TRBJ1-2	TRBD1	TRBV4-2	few	CASSRGLRQGHSYGYTF	TGTGCCAGCAGCCGTGGATTGAGACAGGGGCATAGCTATGGCTACACCTTC
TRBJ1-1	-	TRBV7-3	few	CASSSSGLVFF	TGTGCCAGCAGCTCCTCGGGACTTGTCTTCTTT
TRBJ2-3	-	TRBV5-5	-	CASSLGGLDTDTQYF	TGTGCCAGCAGCCTTGGTGGCCTCGACACAGATACGCAGTATTTT
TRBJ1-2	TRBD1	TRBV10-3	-	CAISESVIRTGEPYTF	TGTGCCATCAGTGAGTCGGTGATCCGGACAGGAGAACCCTACACCTTC
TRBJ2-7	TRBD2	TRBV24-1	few	CATSTTSGTLGYEQYF	TGTGCCACCAGTACAACTAGCGGGACCCTCGGATACGAGCAGTACTTC
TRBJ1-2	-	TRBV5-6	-	CASSLSRVGGYTF	TGTGCCAGCAGCTTGAGCAGGGTTGGCGGCTACACCTTC
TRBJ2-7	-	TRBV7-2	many	CASTSGVFTYEQYF	TGTGCCAGCACCTCGGGGGTGTTTACCTACGAGCAGTACTTC
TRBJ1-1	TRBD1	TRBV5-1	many	CASTGQMNTEAFF	TGCGCCAGCACGGGACAGATGAACACTGAAGCTTTCTTT
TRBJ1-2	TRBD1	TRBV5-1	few	CASSLEGALYGYTF	TGCGCCAGCAGCTTGGAGGGGGCGCTCTATGGCTACACCTTC
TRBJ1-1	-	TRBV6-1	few	CASSEVGWTEAFF	TGTGCCAGCAGTGAGGTCGGGTGGACTGAAGCTTTCTTT
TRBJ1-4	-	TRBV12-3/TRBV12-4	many	CASMGGAQFNEKLFF	TGTGCCAGCATGGGGGGGGCCCAGTTTAATGAAAAACTGTTTTTT
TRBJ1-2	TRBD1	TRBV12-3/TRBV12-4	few	CASSSGQGIGGYTF	TGTGCCAGCAGTTCAGGACAGGGGATTGGGGGCTACACCTTC
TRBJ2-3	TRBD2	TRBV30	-	CAWSVWRGGPSTDTQYF	TGTGCCTGGAGCGTCTGGCGGGGGGGCCCTAGCACAGATACGCAGTATTTT
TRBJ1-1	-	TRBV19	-	CASSSRVGPGNTEAFF	TGTGCCAGTAGTTCCCGGGTAGGCCCGGGGAACACTGAAGCTTTCTTT
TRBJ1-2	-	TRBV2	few	CASSPQGGAGRYGYTF	TGTGCCAGCAGTCCCCAAGGGGGTGCAGGGCGGTATGGCTACACCTTC
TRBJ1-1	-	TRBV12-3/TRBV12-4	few	CASRLYSGAGNEAFF	TGTGCCAGCAGGCTCTACTCGGGAGCCGGAAATGAAGCTTTCTTT
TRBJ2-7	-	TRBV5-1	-	CASSGDGLSSYEQYF	TGCGCCAGCAGCGGGGACGGCTTAAGCTCCTACGAGCAGTACTTC
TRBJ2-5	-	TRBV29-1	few	CSAAGTRQETQYF	TGCAGCGCTGCCGGGACTCGCCAAGAGACCCAGTACTTC
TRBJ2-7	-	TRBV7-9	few	CASSTTDGHYEQYF	TGTGCCAGCAGCACGACCGACGGCCACTACGAGCAGTACTTC
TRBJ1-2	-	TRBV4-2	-	CASSQAATYGYTF	TGTGCCAGCAGCCAAGCGGCGACCTATGGCTACACCTTC
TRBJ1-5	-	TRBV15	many	CATRRGEARYGGNQPQHF	TGTGCCACCAGGAGGGGGGAGGCGAGGTATGGTGGCAATCAGCCCCAGCATTTT
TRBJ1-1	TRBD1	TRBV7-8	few	CASSLTPGQVLQPAFF	TGTGCCAGCAGCTTGACCCCGGGACAGGTCCTACAGCCAGCTTTCTTT
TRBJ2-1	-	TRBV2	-	CASSEQGGEQFF	TGTGCCAGCAGTGAGCAGGGGGGTGAGCAGTTCTTC
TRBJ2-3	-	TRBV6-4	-	CASSDSRTVATDTQYF	TGTGCCAGCAGTGACTCGAGGACAGTGGCCACAGATACGCAGTATTTT
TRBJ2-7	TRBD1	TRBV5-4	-	CASSLAGQVSRDEQYF	TGTGCCAGCAGCTTGGCCGGACAGGTCTCGCGCGACGAGCAGTACTTC
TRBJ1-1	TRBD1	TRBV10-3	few	CAISNRGGETEAFF	TGTGCCATCAGCAACAGGGGAGGGGAAACTGAAGCTTTCTTT
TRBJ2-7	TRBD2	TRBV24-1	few	CATSDYRGGSYYEQYF	TGTGCCACCAGTGATTATCGCGGGGGGTCTTACTACGAGCAGTACTTC
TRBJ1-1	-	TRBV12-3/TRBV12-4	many	CASSLTGLEAFF	TGTGCCAGCAGCCTCACAGGGCTTGAAGCTTTCTTT
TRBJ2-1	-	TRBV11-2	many	CASSLNHRPPNNEQFF	TGTGCCAGCAGCTTAAATCACAGGCCTCCTAACAATGAGCAGTTCTTC
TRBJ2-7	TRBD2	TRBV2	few	CASAAGVPYEQYF	TGTGCCAGCGCTGCGGGGGTGCCCTACGAGCAGTACTTC
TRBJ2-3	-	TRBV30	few	CAKGRQGSTDTQYF	TGTGCCAAGGGGAGGCAGGGTAGTACAGATACGCAGTATTTT
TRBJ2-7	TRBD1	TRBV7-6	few	CASSRNRGSEQYF	TGTGCCAGCAGCCGAAACAGGGGATCCGAGCAGTACTTC
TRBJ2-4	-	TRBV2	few	CASSDGRNIQYF	TGTGCCAGCAGTGACGGCAGAAACATTCAGTACTTC
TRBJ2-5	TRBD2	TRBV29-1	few	CSAVAGGFNQGTQYF	TGCAGCGCTGTAGCGGGAGGCTTCAACCAGGGGACCCAGTACTTC
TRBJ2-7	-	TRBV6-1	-	CASGGHGPSYEQYF	TGTGCCAGTGGGGGGCACGGACCTTCCTACGAGCAGTACTTC
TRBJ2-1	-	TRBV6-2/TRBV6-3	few	CASTYRAELSYNEQFF	TGTGCCAGCACCTATCGTGCGGAACTCTCCTACAATGAGCAGTTCTTC
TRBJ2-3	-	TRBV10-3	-	CAISESTAGDTQYF	TGTGCCATCAGTGAGTCGACCGCCGGGGATACGCAGTATTTT
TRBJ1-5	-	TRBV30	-	CAWTKTGISRDCQPQHF	TGTGCCTGGACCAAGACCGGGATCTCTAGAGACTGTCAGCCCCAGCATTTT